This T cell receptor (beta chain) was found in a study of PD-1 blockade in classical Hodgkin lymphoma (dated by TCRdb to about 2020). General notes on the study: Nivolumab dosing was 3 mg/kg intravenously every 2 weeks, continuing until either disease progression or unacceptable toxicity. A peripheral blood immune signature of response to PD-1 blockade in classical Hodgkin lymphoma was defined using TCR beta sequencing and CyTOF.

In the case of this clone: Its antigen has not been determined. There are no base qualities to consult, and no much larger clone falls within one base.

The Qiagen DNeasy kit was used to extract genomic DNA both from unsorted PBMCs and from the negatively selected CD4+ and CD8+ fractions. TCR beta CDR3 regions were subjected to amplification by immunoSEQ multiplex PCR with primers that anneal to V and J segments. A synthetic immune receptor repertoire was used to minimize amplification bias, and any remaining bias was removed computationally after sequencing. Turning to the authors' computational methods: Custom Python scripts were used to quantify repertoire diversity as the Shannon entropy index. Unsorted, CD4+ and CD8+ repertoires were analyzed separately, except in combined analyses where CD4+ and CD8+ sequences were merged in silico. Clonal expansion was defined as at least a 2-fold frequency increase after treatment relative to C1D1, with a pseudocount of 0.5 for undetected baseline clones. Singleton clones were defined as clones with 0 or 1 copy at C1D1, and non-singleton clones were defined as clones with 2 or more copies. By matching protein sequences in sorted samples from the same patient, clones expanded in unsorted samples were annotated as CD4+, CD8+ or unknown. Wilcoxon tests on paired samples were used to test diversity changes from C1D1 to C4D1. TCRdb retrieved this table from immuneACCESS and kept in-frame rearrangements only. Not all clones are present; in checked studies, unresolved V genes account for under half, and no reason is known for the remainder. From that table come the V and J calls and clone size; the DNA was used to work out D and trimming. The sample table contains 90,000 or so clones; only one count was recorded for around four fifths of them. The ten top clones hold just under 9.5% of the sample.

The CDR3 holds 13 amino acids from the cysteine to the phenylalanine. Of all the DNA, just the CDR3 is kept, 39 bases in frame from base 1. V and J are trimmed by 0 bases and 14 bases, and the gene matches miss 5 bases of the junction. As encoded in the germline V gene, CDR1 is ENHRY while CDR2 is SYGVKD. Beyond this particular receptor, the publication reports: The study covered only a single clinical trial cohort, and the causes of the repertoire differences, possibly disease activity or prior therapy, were still not defined. By C4D1, a significant rise was seen in CD4+ TCR diversity but not in CD8+ TCR diversity (p=0.0027 vs p=0.16), and the rise was most apparent among complete responders (p=0.02). Newly diagnosed patients were reported to have lower baseline TCR diversity than healthy donors, and relapsed/refractory patients were reported to have lower baseline TCR diversity still. Patients starting nivolumab less than 1 year after ASCT had lower diversity and were excluded from later analyses to avoid confounding by immune reconstitution. Trial patients with a complete response had baseline diversity similar to that of newly diagnosed patients, while partial responders and progressors had significantly lower diversity.

The sample's time point label is to be understood as: cycle 4 day 1 (C4D1), after less than seven weeks of nivolumab. Every trial patient had relapsed after autologous stem cell transplantation, and cohorts A, B and C differed in prior brentuximab vedotin exposure. The trial cohort included 50 to 60 patients with relapsed/refractory classical Hodgkin lymphoma, and each patient had a best overall response of complete response, partial response or progressive disease. In the multi-cohort phase II CheckMate 205 trial, trial patients received single-agent nivolumab. An independent review committee assessed best overall response by applying the 2007 International Working Group response criteria. PBMCs from the trial were collected at three points: immediately before nivolumab initiation (C1D1), and during therapy at cycle 2 day 1 and cycle 4 day 1. Peripheral blood was collected in 8 mL Vacutainer Cell Preparation Tubes, from which PBMCs were isolated by centrifugation and then cryopreserved.

This TCR derives from a human donor with classical Hodgkin lymphoma. The sequence joins TRBV10-3 to TRBJ2-1, and TRBD1 aligns with 9 junction nucleotides. Source: peripheral blood mononuclear cells (PBMCs), taken before the fourth cycle of nivolumab. The CDR3 in this case is CAISESKWDREFF. The nucleotide sequence is given as TGTGCCATCAGTGAGTCGAAATGGGACAGGGAGTTCTTC.